The rows below give T cell receptor beta chains drawn from one sample of a study of graft-versus-host responses after intestinal transplantation. Only in-frame clones appear in the TCRdb table, and some are missing; sequencing was by immunoSEQ multiplex PCR. The top ten hold around 3.3% of the sample, which has 25,000 to 30,000 clones, about three quarters seen once. Source: ileum tissue, taken 98 days after intestinal transplantation. These receptors originate from a human patient who received an intestinal transplant, so some T cells may come from the graft donor. Both conserved end residues are trimmed from each CDR3. Each record gives: clone size, V gene, J gene, CDR3 protein. Some rows have no size entry. The others give once, few or many, or a class for an expanded clone.

clone_size: .
v_call: TRBV2
j_call: TRBJ2-1
cdr3_aa: ASRERSYTINEQF

clone_size: few
v_call: TRBV19
j_call: TRBJ2-7
cdr3_aa: ASSIAGTSGYEQY

clone_size: .
v_call: TRBV9
j_call: TRBJ1-5
cdr3_aa: ASSTSERGQPQH

clone_size: .
v_call: TRBV4-1
j_call: TRBJ2-5
cdr3_aa: ASSQPGLVGQETQY

clone_size: .
v_call: TRBV28
j_call: TRBJ2-5
cdr3_aa: ASSPPWTGVETQY

clone_size: .
v_call: TRBV11-2
j_call: TRBJ1-2
cdr3_aa: ASSIRQGVDGYT

clone_size: .
v_call: TRBV6-5
j_call: TRBJ1-5
cdr3_aa: ASSYPDQPQH

clone_size: .
v_call: TRBV27
j_call: TRBJ1-4
cdr3_aa: ASSSPGSTNEKLF

clone_size: once
v_call: TRBV7-6
j_call: TRBJ2-4
cdr3_aa: ASSTGDGIQY

clone_size: .
v_call: TRBV5-5
j_call: TRBJ1-6
cdr3_aa: ASTSGTGLGPLH

clone_size: .
v_call: TRBV13
j_call: TRBJ2-3
cdr3_aa: ASSVSRGQNTQY

clone_size: once
v_call: TRBV5-6
j_call: TRBJ1-5
cdr3_aa: ASRGWGAGNQPQH

clone_size: .
v_call: TRBV14
j_call: TRBJ2-3
cdr3_aa: ASSAPGVRRIDTQY

clone_size: .
v_call: TRBV4-1
j_call: TRBJ2-7
cdr3_aa: ASSQWSQGAQQY

clone_size: .
v_call: TRBV4-1
j_call: TRBJ2-3
cdr3_aa: ASSQDSQPTDTQY

clone_size: .
v_call: TRBV7-8
j_call: TRBJ1-5
cdr3_aa: ASSLGGPGGNQPQH

clone_size: .
v_call: TRBV15
j_call: TRBJ1-2
cdr3_aa: ATREGNGYT

clone_size: few
v_call: TRBV7-2
j_call: TRBJ1-1
cdr3_aa: ASSATGWNTEAF

clone_size: .
v_call: TRBV4-1
j_call: TRBJ2-5
cdr3_aa: ASSQVGEETQY

clone_size: .
v_call: TRBV6-4
j_call: TRBJ1-2
cdr3_aa: ATQGEGISNGYT

clone_size: .
v_call: TRBV19
j_call: TRBJ2-7
cdr3_aa: ASSMRLAHEQY

clone_size: .
v_call: TRBV2
j_call: TRBJ2-5
cdr3_aa: ASEGTQY

clone_size: few
v_call: TRBV6-1
j_call: TRBJ1-3
cdr3_aa: ASAWITIY

clone_size: .
v_call: TRBV5-6
j_call: TRBJ2-5
cdr3_aa: ASFRAGAPRETQY